These T cell receptor beta chains were read from a single sample in a study of spatial heterogeneity in lung cancer. TCRdb analysed the 5' RACE reads with MiXCR anew, one entry per CDR3 protein. This sample has about 4,000 distinct CDR3 sequences, with just under 40% found just once. Material: lung tumor tissue, obtained at surgery. The source of these receptors is a male donor with early-stage non-small cell lung cancer. CDR3s include the opening cysteine and the closing phenylalanine or tryptophan. The D gene is left open where the match is weak. Part of the rows lack a size; the others show once, few, many or a class for expanded clones.

TRBJ2-2,TRBV12-3/TRBV12-4,once,-,TGTGCCAGCAGTTACTCGGGACAATCGATCGCGTTGGACACCGGGGAGCTGTTTTTT,CASSYSGQSIALDTGELFF
TRBJ1-6,TRBV15,medium-sized,-,TGTGCCACCAGCAGAGATGGCAGTAATTCACCCCTCCACTTT,CATSRDGSNSPLHF
TRBJ2-7,TRBV18,-,-,TGTGCCAGCTCACCGGGGCAGAACTACGAGCAGTACTTC,CASSPGQNYEQYF
TRBJ2-7,TRBV18,-,-,TGTGCCAGCCACGACCTGGGGGCCTACGAGCAGTACTTC,CASHDLGAYEQYF
TRBJ2-1,TRBV19,few,-,TGTGCCAGTAGTCCCGGGGACCCGGACCACAATGAGCAGTTCTTC,CASSPGDPDHNEQFF
TRBJ2-1,TRBV2,-,-,TGTGCCAGCAGTAGTACAGGGTATGTCTACAATGAGCAGTTCTTC,CASSSTGYVYNEQFF
TRBJ2-3,TRBV20-1,medium-sized,TRBD2,TGCAGTGCTAGTAGGACTAGCGGGATGCACACGCAGTATTTT,CSASRTSGMHTQYF
TRBJ2-3,TRBV27,medium-sized,-,TGTGCCAGCACCCCCCTACAGCGCCGCACAGATACGCAGTATTTT,CASTPLQRRTDTQYF
TRBJ2-3,TRBV14,-,-,TGTGCCAGCAGCCAAGGATGGTATATCACAGATACGCAGTATTTT,CASSQGWYITDTQYF
TRBJ2-2,TRBV25-1,-,-,TGTGCCACCCCGAGGAATGCCAACACCGGGGAGCTGTTTTTT,CATPRNANTGELFF
TRBJ2-1,TRBV4-1,-,-,TGCGCCAGCAGCCGGAACCACTTGGAACAGAACAATGAGCAGTTCTTC,CASSRNHLEQNNEQFF
TRBJ2-7,TRBV3-1,few,-,TGTGCCAGCAGCCAGAGCCTCCTCTCCTACGAGCAGTACTTC,CASSQSLLSYEQYF
TRBJ1-2,TRBV7-9,-,TRBD1,TGTGCCAGCAGCCCGACAGGGGGCAAAAACTATGGCTACACCTTC,CASSPTGGKNYGYTF
TRBJ2-5,TRBV6-1,few,-,TGTGCCAGCAGTGTGGGGACCGCCCAAGAGACCCAGTACTTC,CASSVGTAQETQYF
TRBJ2-1,TRBV12-3/TRBV12-4,-,-,TGTGCCAGCAGTTTGCGCGGTAGGGGCTCCTACAATGAGCAGTTCTTC,CASSLRGRGSYNEQFF
TRBJ2-3,TRBV2,-,-,TGTGTCAGCAGTGTACAAGGGACATACACAGATACGCAGTATTTT,CVSSVQGTYTDTQYF
TRBJ2-7,TRBV6-6,-,TRBD1,TGTGCCAGCAGTTACTCCAGACAGGGGAGCTCCTACGAGCAGTACTTC,CASSYSRQGSSYEQYF
TRBJ2-3,TRBV11-3,once,TRBD2,TGTGCCAGCAGCAGCGGGGACCACAGACCAGATACGCAGTATTTT,CASSSGDHRPDTQYF
TRBJ2-3,TRBV6-6,-,TRBD1,TGTGCCAGCAGTTACCCGGGGCCCGGACAGGGCGGTGACACAGATACGCAGTATTTT,CASSYPGPGQGGDTDTQYF
TRBJ2-7,TRBV2,-,TRBD2,TGTGCCAGCAGGGAGGGAGGGGAGCAGTACTTC,CASREGGEQYF
TRBJ2-3,TRBV12-3/TRBV12-4,-,TRBD2,TGTGCCAGCAGTACCACTAGCGGGGGGGCCACAGATACGCAGTATTTT,CASSTTSGGATDTQYF
TRBJ2-7,TRBV18,-,-,TGTGCCAGCTCACCCCCCAGATCCTACGAGCAGTACTTC,CASSPPRSYEQYF
TRBJ1-1,TRBV6-1,-,TRBD1,TGTGCCAGCAGTGAAGCAGACAGGGTATTTGAAGCTTTCTTT,CASSEADRVFEAFF
TRBJ2-5,TRBV25-1,-,-,TGTGCCAGCAGTGTAAGAGGGGAGACCCAGTACTTC,CASSVRGETQYF
TRBJ1-3,TRBV15,-,TRBD1,TGTGCCACCAGGAGACAGGGGCTCTCTGGAAACACCATATATTTT,CATRRQGLSGNTIYF
TRBJ2-5,TRBV10-3,-,-,TGTGCCATCAGTGAGTCGGGGAACCAAGAGACCCAGTACTTC,CAISESGNQETQYF
TRBJ2-3,TRBV5-1,-,-,TGCGCCAGCAGGTATGGGGCTACAGATACGCAGTATTTT,CASRYGATDTQYF
TRBJ2-1,TRBV9,-,-,TGTGCCAGCAGCGTAGCGGGGGGCATGAATGAGCAGTTCTTC,CASSVAGGMNEQFF
TRBJ2-3,TRBV7-9,-,TRBD2,TGTGCCAGCAGCTTAGGAGCGGGGGGGACTGGCACAGATACGCAGTATTTT,CASSLGAGGTGTDTQYF